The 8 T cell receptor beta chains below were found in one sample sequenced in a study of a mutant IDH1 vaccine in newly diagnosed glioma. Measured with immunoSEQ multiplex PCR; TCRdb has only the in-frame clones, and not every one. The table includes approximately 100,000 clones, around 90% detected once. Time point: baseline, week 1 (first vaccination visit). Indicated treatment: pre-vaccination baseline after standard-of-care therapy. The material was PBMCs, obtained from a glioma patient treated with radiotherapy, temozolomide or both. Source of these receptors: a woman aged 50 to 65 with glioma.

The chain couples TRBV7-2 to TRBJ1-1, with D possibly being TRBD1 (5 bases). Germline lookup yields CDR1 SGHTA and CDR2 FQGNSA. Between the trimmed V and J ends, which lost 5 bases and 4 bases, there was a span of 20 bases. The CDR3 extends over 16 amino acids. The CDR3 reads CASSPPGRAGSTEAFF. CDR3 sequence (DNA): TGTGCCAGCAGCCCCCCAGGCAGGGCGGGTAGCACTGAAGCTTTCTTT.

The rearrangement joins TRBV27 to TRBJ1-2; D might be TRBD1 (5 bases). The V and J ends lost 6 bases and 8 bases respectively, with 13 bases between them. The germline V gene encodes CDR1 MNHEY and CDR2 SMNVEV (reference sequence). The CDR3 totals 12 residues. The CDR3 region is CASRGTSGGYTF. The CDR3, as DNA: TGTGCCAGCAGGGGGACGAGCGGGGGCTACACCTTC.

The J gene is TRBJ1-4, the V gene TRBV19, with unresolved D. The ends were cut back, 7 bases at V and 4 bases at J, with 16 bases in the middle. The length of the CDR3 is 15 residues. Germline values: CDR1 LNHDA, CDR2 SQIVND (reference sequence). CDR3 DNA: TGTGCCAGTATGGATAGAGTGGAGCTTAATGAAAAACTGTTTTTT. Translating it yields CASMDRVELNEKLFF.

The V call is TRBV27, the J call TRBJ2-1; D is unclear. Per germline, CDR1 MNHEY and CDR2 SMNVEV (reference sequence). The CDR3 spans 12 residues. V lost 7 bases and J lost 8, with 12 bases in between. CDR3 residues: CASTLLSDEQFF. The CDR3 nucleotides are TGTGCCAGCACCCTGTTGTCGGATGAGCAGTTCTTC.

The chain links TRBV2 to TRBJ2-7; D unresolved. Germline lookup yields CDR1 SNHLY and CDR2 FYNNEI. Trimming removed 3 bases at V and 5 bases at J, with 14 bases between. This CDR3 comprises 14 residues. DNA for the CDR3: TGTGCCAGCAGTGATCGGCCAGGAAGGCACGAGCAGTACTTC. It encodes CASSDRPGRHEQYF.

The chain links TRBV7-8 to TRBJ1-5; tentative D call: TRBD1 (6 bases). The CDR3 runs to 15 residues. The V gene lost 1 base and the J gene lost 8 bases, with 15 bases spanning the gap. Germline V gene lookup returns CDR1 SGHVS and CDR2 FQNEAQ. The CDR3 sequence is CASSLEGGRVEPQHF. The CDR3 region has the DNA TGTGCCAGCAGCTTAGAAGGGGGACGAGTGGAGCCCCAGCATTTT.

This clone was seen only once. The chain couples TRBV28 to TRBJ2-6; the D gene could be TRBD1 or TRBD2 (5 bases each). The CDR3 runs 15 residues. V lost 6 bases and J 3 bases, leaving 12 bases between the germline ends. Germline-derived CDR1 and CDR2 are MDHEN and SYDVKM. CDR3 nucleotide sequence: TGTGCCAGCAGCGCAGGGAGTCATGGGGCCAACGTCCTGACTTTC. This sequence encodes CASSAGSHGANVLTF.

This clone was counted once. CDR3 bases: TGTGCCAGCAGCTTAGCCCGTCTAACAGATACGCAGTATTTT. Protein product: CASSLARLTDTQYF. V usage is TRBV7-2 and J usage is TRBJ2-3; D is undetermined. Germline V gene sequence: CDR1 SGHTA, CDR2 FQGNSA. This CDR3 is 14 amino acids long. V dropped 0 bases and J dropped 3 bases, with 7 bases sitting between them. Variable domain in full (rest from reference TRBV7-2 and TRBJ2-3): GAGVSQSPSNKVTEKGKDVELRCDPISGHTALYWYRQSLGQGLEFLIYFQGNSAPDKSGLPSDRFSAERTGGSVSTLTIQRTQQEDSAVYLCASSLARLTDTQYFGPGTRLTVL.